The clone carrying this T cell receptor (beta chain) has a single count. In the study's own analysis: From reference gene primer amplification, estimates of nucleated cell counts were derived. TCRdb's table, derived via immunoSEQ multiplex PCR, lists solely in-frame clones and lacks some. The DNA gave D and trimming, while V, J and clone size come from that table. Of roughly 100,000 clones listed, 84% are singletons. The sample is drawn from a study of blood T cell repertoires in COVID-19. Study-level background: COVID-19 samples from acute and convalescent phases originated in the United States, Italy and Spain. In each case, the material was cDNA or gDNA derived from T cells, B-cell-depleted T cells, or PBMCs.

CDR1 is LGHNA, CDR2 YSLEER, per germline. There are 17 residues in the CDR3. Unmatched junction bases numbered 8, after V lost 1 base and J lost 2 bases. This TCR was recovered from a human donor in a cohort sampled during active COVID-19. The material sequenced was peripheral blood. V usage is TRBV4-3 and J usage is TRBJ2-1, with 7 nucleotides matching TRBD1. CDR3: CASSQVPRDSTYNEQFF. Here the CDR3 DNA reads TGCGCCAGCAGCCAAGTTCCCCGGGACAGCACCTACAATGAGCAGTTCTTC.